A selection of T cell receptor beta chains follows, all from one sample in a study of blood T cell repertoires in COVID-19. Using immunoSEQ multiplex PCR, the repertoire was profiled, and TCRdb retains in-frame clones only, with some absent. The sample lists under 300,000 clones, approximately 86% occurring once. The material sequenced was peripheral blood. The receptors stem from a woman in her 70s with COVID-19, enrolled during active disease. Both conserved end residues are part of each CDR3. A D gene is named only where the DNA matches it firmly. Expanded clones get a size class; other rows say once, few or many, or leave the size out.

.	TRBJ2-7	TRBV28	TRBD1	TGTGCCAGCAGTACCGGGACAGAGAGTCCCTACGAGCAGTACTTC	CASSTGTESPYEQYF
.	TRBJ1-5	TRBV30	.	TGTGCCTGGAGTGGGCAGGGAAGTTATCAGCCCCAGCATTTT	CAWSGQGSYQPQHF
.	TRBJ2-1	TRBV5-4	TRBD2	TGTGCCAGCAGCTTGGGACTAGCCAACAATGAGCAGTTCTTC	CASSLGLANNEQFF
.	TRBJ2-1	TRBV20-1	.	TGCAGTGCGACGCCAGGGGCTGAGCAGTTCTTC	CSATPGAEQFF
many	TRBJ2-7	TRBV28	.	TGTGCCAGCAGCACTCGGGGGTCGGGGAGGGAGCAGTACTTC	CASSTRGSGREQYF
.	TRBJ2-2	TRBV19	.	TGTGCCAGTAGTATCGGGTTCCAGACCGGGGAGCTGTTTTTT	CASSIGFQTGELFF
.	TRBJ1-3	TRBV5-1	.	TGCGCCAGCAGCTTGACAGTTTCTGGAAACACCATATATTTT	CASSLTVSGNTIYF
.	TRBJ2-1	TRBV9	.	TGTGCCAGCAGCGTCGGACAGCCTCTCTACAATGAGCAGTTCTTC	CASSVGQPLYNEQFF
.	TRBJ1-1	TRBV9	.	TGTGCCAGCAGCTCCTTCGGGGGAGAACACACTGAAGCTTTCTTT	CASSSFGGEHTEAFF
.	TRBJ2-7	TRBV5-1	.	TGCGCCAGCGGTCTCCAGGGCAACGACGAGCAGTACTTC	CASGLQGNDEQYF
.	TRBJ2-1	TRBV24-1	TRBD2	TGTGCCACCAGTGACCCTAGCGGGGGCTCATACAATGAGCAGTTCTTC	CATSDPSGGSYNEQFF
.	TRBJ2-3	TRBV2	TRBD2	TGTGCCAGCAGTGAATCTAAGACTAGCGGGGGTACGCAGTATTTT	CASSESKTSGGTQYF
.	TRBJ1-4	TRBV1	.	TGCACCAGCAGCCAAGGGAAGGGGGCTAATGAAAAACTGTTTTTT	CTSSQGKGANEKLFF
.	TRBJ1-2	TRBV5-1	.	TGCGCCAGCAGCTTTGACAGAAATTATGGCTACACCTTC	CASSFDRNYGYTF
.	TRBJ2-5	TRBV27	TRBD1	TGTGCCAGCAGCCCATCCTCGGGACAGCTTAGGGCCCAGTACTTC	CASSPSSGQLRAQYF
.	TRBJ1-3	TRBV5-8	.	TGTGCCAGCAGCATTAAACGGACAGCTGGAAACACCATATATTTT	CASSIKRTAGNTIYF
many	TRBJ1-3	TRBV19	.	TGTGCCAGTATGAGTGGAAACACCATATATTTT	CASMSGNTIYF
once	TRBJ2-5	TRBV2	TRBD2	TGTGCCAGCAGTGATGAGCGGGGGGGCCCCGAGACCCAGTACTTC	CASSDERGGPETQYF
.	TRBJ2-3	TRBV28	.	TGTGCCAGCAGTGCCAGGGGAAAAGAAAATACGCAGTATTTT	CASSARGKENTQYF
.	TRBJ1-4	TRBV28	.	TGTGCCAGCAGTTTAAGGAGACAGGTGACTGAAAAACTGTTTTTT	CASSLRRQVTEKLFF
once	TRBJ2-7	TRBV9	.	TGTGCCAGCAGCCCGGGACTGCTTTCCTACGAGCAGTACTTC	CASSPGLLSYEQYF
.	TRBJ2-7	TRBV7-2	.	TGTGCCAGCAGCTCGACAGGAGCCGAGCAGTACTTC	CASSSTGAEQYF
.	TRBJ1-2	TRBV19	.	TGTGCCAGTATCCCTTCCCCCGGACACCACTATGGCTACACCTTC	CASIPSPGHHYGYTF
.	TRBJ1-1	TRBV13	TRBD1	TGTGCCAGCAGCCAGGGGGGTAACACTGAAGCTTTCTTT	CASSQGGNTEAFF